What follows are 10 T cell receptor beta chains derived from one specimen sequenced in a study of vaccination effects on CD4 cells after COVID-19. These TCRs' antigens remain unknown. Having been cultured for around ten days, the cells underwent CD4+ T cell isolation. Clones were read by immunoSEQ multiplex PCR, and TCRdb kept only the in-frame ones, dropping some. The table includes roughly 30,000 clones, 70% to 80% detected once. The source material was CD4+ T cells from PBMCs cultured without peptide, sampled before COVID-19 vaccination. The origin of the receptors is a human donor who received a COVID-19 vaccine.

This chain connects TRBV10-2 to TRBJ1-1; 7 bases map to TRBD1. V shed 8 bases and J 3 bases; nucleotides not matched to a gene: 6. The CDR3 sequence is 13 residues long. Germline assignment: CDR1 WSHSY and CDR2 SAAADI. For the CDR3, the DNA is TGCGCCAGCTCTACGGACAGGTACACTGAAGCTTTCTTT. Amino acids: CASSTDRYTEAFF.

The V and J genes are TRBV9 and TRBJ2-2, with D hard to call. Germline lookup yields CDR1 SGDLS and CDR2 YYNGEE. The length of the CDR3 is 14 residues. Trimming pared 0 bases from V and 4 bases from J, leaving 7 bases between. DNA of the CDR3: TGTGCCAGCAGCGTAGCTACGAGCACCGGGGAGCTGTTTTTT. Translation: CASSVATSTGELFF. The full variable domain, in which reference TRBV9 and TRBJ2-2 provide the parts outside the CDR3, is DSGVTQTPKHLITATGQRVTLRCSPRSGDLSVYWYQQSLDQGLQFLIQYYNGEERAKGNILERFSAQQFPDLHSELNLSSLELGDSALYFCASSVATSTGELFFGEGSRLTVL.

The chain recombines TRBV11-2 with TRBJ2-7; D remains unclear. Germline CDR1 SGHAT, CDR2 FQNNGV. The ends were cut back, 2 bases at V and 0 bases at J, with 11 bases in the middle. This CDR3 has 15 residues. The CDR3: CASSLNQASSYEQYF. DNA for the CDR3: TGTGCCAGCAGCTTAAACCAGGCCAGCTCCTACGAGCAGTACTTC.

The chain carries TRBV5-6 and TRBJ1-3; D gene ambiguous. Germline V CDR1 and CDR2: SGHDT, YYEEEE. CDR3 size: 14 residues. Trimming took 1 base from V and 4 from J, leaving 9 bases between them. The CDR3 spells CASSLFVAGNTIYF. The CDR3 DNA reads as TGTGCCAGCAGCTTGTTCGTGGCCGGAAACACCATATATTTT.

This clone was counted a few times. The chain links TRBV19 to TRBJ1-1, with TRBD1 matching over 9 bases. Losses at the gene ends were 5 bases for V and 2 bases for J; bases not matched to a gene: 9. CDR3 length: 16 amino acids. Germline V gene sequence: CDR1 LNHDA, CDR2 SQIVND (reference sequence). CDR3: CASSPLDRGLNTEAFF. Here the CDR3 DNA reads TGTGCCAGTAGTCCCCTGGACAGGGGACTCAACACTGAAGCTTTCTTT.

This clone has only one observation. V and J are TRBV4-1 and TRBJ2-7; 10 positions match TRBD1. After removal of 6 bases from V and 5 bases from J, the junction contained 4 bases not matched to a gene. Germline V CDR1 and CDR2: MGHRA, YSYEKL. The CDR3 runs to 13 residues. This CDR3 is CASRRQGAHEQYF. The CDR3, as DNA: TGCGCCAGCAGACGACAGGGGGCCCACGAGCAGTACTTC.

The V call is TRBV14, the J call TRBJ1-2, with D possibly matching TRBD1 (5 bases). The germline gives CDR1 SGHDN, CDR2 FVKESK. With 2 bases removed from V and 4 bases from J, the gap between germline ends came to 17 bases. The CDR3 has 16 residues. CDR3 coding DNA: TGTGCCAGCAGCCAAAGAGCCCGGGGCAGGTTCTATGGCTACACCTTC. It translates to CASSQRARGRFYGYTF.

V and J are TRBV23-1 and TRBJ1-5, with D uncertain. TRBV23-1 is reported as an ORF; its role is uncertain. This CDR3 contains 18 residues. Trimming removed 2 bases at V and 1 base at J, with 18 bases between. The CDR3 DNA reads as TGCGCCAGCAGTCAAACTTGGTGGATCAGGAAAAGCAATCAGCCCCAGCATTTT. This sequence encodes CASSQTWWIRKSNQPQHF.

This chain joins TRBV5-1 and TRBJ2-3; 7 positions match TRBD2. In germline, CDR1 is SGHRS, CDR2 YFSETQ. The V and J ends lost 0 bases and 4 bases, in that order; junction bases with no gene match: 5. This CDR3 is 15 amino acids long. The CDR3 DNA reads as TGCGCCAGCAGCTTGGTGCTGGCGGGGGCAGATACGCAGTATTTT. Translation gives CASSLVLAGADTQYF. Together with reference TRBV5-1 and TRBJ2-3, the CDR3 gives the full variable domain: KAGVTQTPRYLIKTRGQQVTLSCSPISGHRSVSWYQQTPGQGLQFLFEYFSETQRNKGNFPGRFSGRQFSNSRSEMNVSTLELGDSALYLCASSLVLAGADTQYFGPGTRLTVL.

The rearrangement joins TRBV5-1 to TRBJ2-3, with D possibly being TRBD1 or TRBD2 (5 bases each). V was trimmed by 4 bases and J by 2 bases, leaving 14 bases between them. This CDR3 is 15 amino acids long. The germline gives CDR1 SGHRS, CDR2 YFSETQ. CDR3 DNA sequence: TGCGCCAGCAGCCCGCGAGGGGTGGACACAGATACGCAGTATTTT. This encodes CASSPRGVDTDTQYF.